These 29 T cell receptor beta chains were all obtained from the same sample, sequenced in a study of shared clonotypes between healthy human individuals. Clones were read by immunoSEQ multiplex PCR, and TCRdb kept only the in-frame ones, dropping some. The data contain about 230,000 clones, 60% to 80% of them singletons. The sequenced sample consisted of memory CD4+ T cells sorted from blood. Described subset: CD45RA-negative fraction. These receptors originate from a man aged 25-45 years in good health.

V gene TRBV7-2 combines with J gene TRBJ1-2; D is ambiguous. The CDR3 totals 14 residues. Germline loops: CDR1 SGHTA, CDR2 FQGNSA. V was clipped by 1 base and J by 2 bases, with 8 bases between them. In DNA, the CDR3 is TGTGCCAGCAGCTTAGGCCAGACGAACTATGGCTACACCTTC. It specifies CASSLGQTNYGYTF.

The rearrangement uses TRBV7-9 and TRBJ2-1, with D possibly being TRBD2 (6 bases). This CDR3 has 15 amino acids. V was clipped by 7 bases and J by 6 bases, with 19 bases between them. The germline gives CDR1 SEHNR, CDR2 FQNEAQ (reference sequence). The CDR3, as DNA: TGTGCCAGCACTAGCGCGGCCCTTCTGCGCAATGAGCAGTTCTTC. Translating gives CASTSAALLRNEQFF.

The chain has TRBV27 and TRBJ2-2; a possible D gene is TRBD2 (6 bases). The germline CDR1 and CDR2 sequences are MNHEY and SMNVEV (reference sequence). The ends were cut back, 2 bases at V and 3 bases at J, with 19 bases in the middle. The CDR3 extends over 18 amino acids. CDR3 protein: CASSLGGNRLGDTGELFF. The CDR3 nucleotides read TGTGCCAGCAGTTTAGGCGGAAATAGACTAGGGGACACCGGGGAGCTGTTTTTT.

This chain joins TRBV6-6 and TRBJ1-5; the D gene is possibly TRBD1 (5 bases). Per the germline V gene, CDR1 is MNHNY and CDR2 is SVGAGI (reference sequence). Trimming removed 0 bases at V and 7 bases at J, with 16 bases between. The CDR3 runs to 16 residues. For the CDR3, the DNA is TGTGCCAGCAGTTACTCGATTCAGGGATTATGGCAGCCCCAGCATTTT. Translated, it gives CASSYSIQGLWQPQHF.

The rearrangement joins TRBV4-2 to TRBJ2-7; D is uncertain. CDR3 length: 13 residues. Trimming cost V 1 base and J 6 bases, with 10 bases left between them. Looked up from germline, CDR1 is LGHNA and CDR2 is YNFKEQ. DNA for the CDR3: TGTGCCAGCAGCCAAGTCGTACCGGGCGAGCAGTACTTC. This encodes CASSQVVPGEQYF.

The V and J genes are TRBV28 and TRBJ1-2; D remains ambiguous. The V gene's germline CDR1 is MDHEN and CDR2 SYDVKM. This CDR3 has 15 residues. Trimming cost V 10 bases and J 0 bases, with 18 bases left between them. The CDR3: CATQKGALSNYGYTF. DNA of the CDR3: TGTGCCACTCAAAAGGGAGCACTTTCTAACTATGGCTACACCTTC.

The chain recombines TRBV29-1 with TRBJ2-3; TRBD2 matches 8 bases. The CDR3 is 13 amino acids. The junction had 1 base not matched to a gene; V was cut back by 4 bases and J by 1 base. CDR1 and CDR2 from the germline V gene are SQVTM and ANQGSEA. DNA of the CDR3: TGCAGCGTTGCGACTAGCGGCACAGATACGCAGTATTTT. It is translated as CSVATSGTDTQYF.

This clone was seen a few times. This chain joins TRBV7-2 and TRBJ1-5; D not certain. Trimming removed 1 base from V and 0 bases from J, with 10 bases in between. CDR1 and CDR2 from the germline V gene are SGHTA and FQGNSA. This CDR3 contains 16 residues. CDR3 sequence reads: CASSLDGVNSNQPQHF. The CDR3 nucleotides are TGTGCCAGCAGCTTAGATGGGGTAAATAGCAATCAGCCCCAGCATTTT.

CDR3 sequence reads: CASSLTGSYEQYF. The DNA of the CDR3 is TGTGCCAGCTCACTTACAGGGAGCTACGAGCAGTACTTC. The rearrangement links TRBV18 to TRBJ2-7; tentatively, D is TRBD1 (6 bases). V was trimmed by 4 bases and J by 3 bases, leaving 10 bases between them. Germline V gene data show CDR1 as KGHSH and CDR2 as LQKENI. CDR3 size: 13 residues.

V is TRBV11-2 and J is TRBJ2-1; possible D gene TRBD2, 6 bases. V lost 5 bases to trimming and J lost 12 bases, with 17 bases between them. CDR3 size: 13 residues. Germline-derived CDR1 and CDR2 are SGHAT and FQNNGV. Here the CDR3 DNA reads TGTGCCAGCAGCCCGGGTACTGTGGGAGGGCAGTTCTTC. This gives the protein CASSPGTVGGQFF.

This chain links TRBV6-1 with TRBJ2-4; 7 bases agree with TRBD1. This CDR3 has 15 residues. Germline CDR1 and CDR2: MNHNS and SASEGT. Trimming took 5 bases from V and 9 from J; bases not matched to a gene: 13. CDR3 bases: TGTGCCAGCAGTACAACAGGGGCCGGGCAGGGCATTCAGTACTTC. It specifies CASSTTGAGQGIQYF.

This clone showed up just a few times. The CDR3 is CASRKGVYEQYF. The CDR3 nucleotides are TGTGCCAGCAGGAAGGGGGTCTACGAGCAGTACTTC. This sequence joins TRBV2 and TRBJ2-7, with D possibly being TRBD1 (6 bases). Germline CDR1 and CDR2: SNHLY and FYNNEI. V shed 6 bases and J shed 3 bases, with 9 bases lying between them. This CDR3 has 12 residues.

This clone was recorded many times. This rearrangement joins TRBV28 to TRBJ2-5; 8 bases match TRBD1. This CDR3 has 15 amino acids. Germline V gives CDR1 MDHEN, CDR2 SYDVKM. The junction had 8 bases not matched to a gene; V was cut back by 8 bases and J by 0 bases. The CDR3 reads CASGDRGQYQETQYF. The CDR3 DNA reads TGTGCCAGCGGAGACAGGGGTCAGTACCAAGAGACCCAGTACTTC.

This chain links TRBV29-1 with TRBJ2-7, with 8 bases identical to TRBD1. Trimming took 6 bases from V and 0 from J; bases not matched to a gene: 7. This CDR3 comprises 14 residues. Germline lookup yields CDR1 SQVTM and CDR2 ANQGSEA. CDR3 loop: CSVTTTGVSYEQYF. CDR3 bases: TGCAGCGTCACGACGACAGGGGTCTCCTACGAGCAGTACTTC.

The chain employs TRBV5-4 and TRBJ1-5; D is unclear. The CDR3 length is 12 residues. V was pared by 2 bases and J by 5 bases, with 5 bases between. CDR1 and CDR2 (germline): SGHNT, YYREEE (reference sequence). The CDR3 DNA is TGTGCCAGCAGCTTCCGAGATCAGCCCCAGCATTTT. The encoded protein is CASSFRDQPQHF.

The V gene is TRBV29-1, the J gene TRBJ2-1, with 11 bases that match TRBD2. There are 15 residues in the CDR3. Germline trimming cut 1 base from V and 8 bases from J; bases unmatched to any gene: 7. Germline V gives CDR1 SQVTM, CDR2 ANQGSEA. The CDR3 protein is CSVEGASGRLDEQFF. DNA for the CDR3: TGCAGCGTTGAAGGAGCTAGCGGGAGGCTAGATGAGCAGTTCTTC.

This CDR3 reads CASRDPASYEQYF. For the CDR3, the DNA is TGTGCCAGCCGGGACCCGGCGAGCTACGAGCAGTACTTC. The chain combines TRBV28 with TRBJ2-7, with D possibly called TRBD1 or TRBD2 (5 bases each). The CDR3 extends over 13 amino acids. The germline V gene has CDR1 MDHEN and CDR2 SYDVKM. The V gene lost 8 bases and the J gene lost 3 bases, with 14 bases spanning the gap.

This chain uses TRBV28 with TRBJ2-1, with D hard to call. Germline loops: CDR1 MDHEN, CDR2 SYDVKM. Deletions cut 6 bases from V and 6 bases from J, with 9 bases between. The CDR3 runs 12 residues. The CDR3 sequence is CASRGSLNEQFF. The CDR3 nucleotides are TGTGCCAGCAGAGGGTCCCTCAATGAGCAGTTCTTC.

This clone occurred a few times. The chain has TRBV7-6 and TRBJ1-1; D is perhaps TRBD1 (6 bases). Germline CDR1 reads SGHVS; CDR2 reads FNYEAQ. The CDR3 runs to 14 residues. V lost 1 base and J lost 4, with 10 bases in between. The CDR3 is CASSLGQEGTEAFF. CDR3 DNA sequence: TGTGCCAGCAGCTTAGGACAGGAGGGCACTGAAGCTTTCTTT.

The V call is TRBV2, the J call TRBJ1-5; D unclear. Germline lookup yields CDR1 SNHLY and CDR2 FYNNEI. The CDR3 is 13 residues long. V shed 2 bases and J shed 1 base, with 3 bases lying between them. CDR3 sequence: CASSEQSNQPQHF. CDR3 bases: TGTGCCAGCAGTGAACAGAGCAATCAGCCCCAGCATTTT.

V is TRBV7-2 and J is TRBJ1-1, with D tentatively TRBD1 (5 bases). The CDR3 contains 15 residues. Germline V gene lookup returns CDR1 SGHTA and CDR2 FQGNSA. V gave up 2 bases and J gave up 10 bases, with 20 bases separating them. In DNA form, the CDR3 reads TGTGCCAGCAGCTTAAATGACGGGGGACGTAACAGAGCTTTCTTT. Translating it yields CASSLNDGGRNRAFF. Filled out from reference TRBV7-2 and TRBJ1-1, the complete variable domain reads GAGVSQSPSNKVTEKGKDVELRCDPISGHTALYWYRQSLGQGLEFLIYFQGNSAPDKSGLPSDRFSAERTGGSVSTLTIQRTQQEDSAVYLCASSLNDGGRNRAFFGQGTRLTVV.

As to this clone: Other DNA sequences from this sample encode an identical CDR3 as well. The chain is built from TRBV20-1 and TRBJ2-1, with D uncertain. The V gene's germline CDR1 is DFQATT and CDR2 SNEGSKA (reference sequence). This CDR3 is 11 amino acids long. The germline V and J ends were trimmed by 1 base and 2 bases, with 0 bases remaining between them. The CDR3 sequence is CSARAYNEQFF. CDR3 DNA sequence: TGCAGTGCTAGAGCCTACAATGAGCAGTTCTTC.

The chain has TRBV2 and TRBJ1-1, with no clear D. V lost 4 bases and J 0 bases, leaving 6 bases between the germline ends. The CDR3 spans 13 residues. Germline V lookup: CDR1 SNHLY, CDR2 FYNNEI. The CDR3 DNA is TGTGCCAGCAGTGGGACGGTGAACACTGAAGCTTTCTTT. The encoded protein is CASSGTVNTEAFF.

The rearrangement joins TRBV2 to TRBJ1-2; D is unresolved. V was cut by 1 base and J by 3 bases, with 9 bases left in between. Per the germline V gene, CDR1 is SNHLY and CDR2 is FYNNEI. This CDR3 region has 14 residues. The CDR3 sequence is CASSEGNSYYGYTF. In DNA form, the CDR3 reads TGTGCCAGCAGTGAAGGAAACAGCTACTATGGCTACACCTTC.

The CDR3 region has the DNA TGTGCCAGAAGCTTGGGCAGTAACTATGGCTACACCTTC. Translating gives CARSLGSNYGYTF. The gene calls are TRBV5-3 and TRBJ1-2; D unresolved. TRBV5-3 is an ORF; its function is uncertain. The CDR3 contains 13 residues. Between the trimmed V and J ends, which lost 0 bases and 1 base, there was a span of 4 bases.

The chain joins TRBV5-1 to TRBJ2-1, with 13 bases lining up with TRBD2. The CDR3 contains 16 residues. The germline V gene encodes CDR1 SGHRS and CDR2 YFSETQ. The trim removed 5 bases at V and 9 bases at J, leaving 11 bases unmatched. Here the CDR3 DNA reads TGCGCCAGCAGTCCCCGACTAGCGGGAGGAGTGTTTGAGCAGTTCTTC. This codes for CASSPRLAGGVFEQFF.

The rearrangement joins TRBV28 to TRBJ1-2; unclear D gene. Looked up from germline, CDR1 is MDHEN and CDR2 is SYDVKM. V gave up 5 bases and J gave up 5 bases, with 9 bases separating them. This CDR3 contains 12 residues. CDR3 coding DNA: TGTGCCAGCAGTCTCCAGACGTATGGCTACACCTTC. Amino acid sequence: CASSLQTYGYTF.

V and J are TRBV15 and TRBJ2-7; 8 nucleotides line up with TRBD1. V shed 5 bases, J shed 4 bases, and the junction held 4 bases outside the gene matches. Germline lookup yields CDR1 LNHNV and CDR2 YYDKDF (reference sequence). The CDR3 covers 13 residues. The CDR3 sequence is CATSGGQAYEQYF. As DNA, the CDR3 is TGTGCCACCAGCGGGGGACAGGCATACGAGCAGTACTTC.

The chain carries TRBV11-3 and TRBJ2-6, with 9 bases matching TRBD1. Germline trimming cut 4 bases from V and 0 bases from J; bases unmatched to any gene: 7. CDR1 and CDR2 (germline): SGHNT, YENEEA. The length of the CDR3 is 18 residues. CDR3 in DNA: TGTGCCAGCAGCTCGGCCGGGACAGGGTACTCTGGGGCCAACGTCCTGACTTTC. Translation gives CASSSAGTGYSGANVLTF.